These 20 T cell receptor beta chains originate from one sample sequenced in a study of OX40 agonist ivuxolimab in advanced cancers. Data came from immunoSEQ multiplex PCR; TCRdb stores just in-frame clones and leaves some out. The sample has tens of thousands of clones, roughly four fifths seen once. The sample was CD4+ or CD8+ T cells sorted from blood, taken in a trial of the OX40 agonist ivuxolimab. The receptors come from an adult with an advanced solid tumor such as melanoma, head and neck, liver or kidney cancer.

V usage is TRBV5-4 and J usage is TRBJ2-6; 7 bases line up with TRBD2. The CDR3 contains 19 residues. V gave up 0 bases and J gave up 0 bases; unmatched junction bases: 9. The germline V gene has CDR1 SGHNT and CDR2 YYREEE (reference sequence). CDR3 nucleotide sequence: TGTGCCAGCAGCTTGGACCGGGGGGATCTCTTCTCTGGGGCCAACGTCCTGACTTTC. This translates into CASSLDRGDLFSGANVLTF. Full variable domain (remainder filled in from reference TRBV5-4 and TRBJ2-6): ETGVTQSPTHLIKTRGQQVTLRCSSQSGHNTVSWYQQALGQGPQFIFQYYREEENGRGNFPPRFSGLQFPNYSSELNVNALELDDSALYLCASSLDRGDLFSGANVLTFGAGSRLTVL.

The CDR3 region is CASSIAGRRLNTEAFF. Here the CDR3 DNA reads TGTGCCAGCAGCATAGCCGGGCGGCGGTTGAACACTGAAGCTTTCTTT. J is TRBJ1-1 and V is TRBV5-4, with D unresolved. Deletions cut 4 bases from V and 0 bases from J, with 16 bases between. CDR1 is SGHNT and CDR2 is YYREEE in the germline V gene (reference sequence). The CDR3 spans 16 residues.

The chain couples TRBV11-3 to TRBJ2-1; D is uncertain. Germline V gene lookup returns CDR1 SGHNT and CDR2 YENEEA. The length of the CDR3 is 11 residues. V lost 4 bases, J lost 9 bases, and 7 bases lay in between. The CDR3 region is CASSSVFEQFF. In DNA form, the CDR3 reads TGTGCCAGCAGCTCGGTATTTGAGCAGTTCTTC.

The rearrangement joins TRBV27 to TRBJ1-2; the D gene is possibly TRBD1 (5 bases). V was shortened by 7 bases and J by 4 bases, with 13 bases between the two germline ends. The CDR3 is 13 residues long. Germline V lookup: CDR1 MNHEY, CDR2 SMNVEV (reference sequence). This CDR3 reads CASTEGPLYGYTF. The CDR3 nucleotides are TGTGCCAGCACCGAGGGACCGCTCTATGGCTACACCTTC.

This chain uses TRBV4-3 with TRBJ2-7; D is undetermined. Germline CDR1 and CDR2: LGHNA and YSLEER. The length of the CDR3 is 14 residues. The V end lost 0 bases, the J end lost 3 bases, and 9 bases lay between the germline ends. In DNA, the CDR3 is TGCGCCAGCAGCCAAGATAAGGAGAGCTACGAGCAGTACTTC. This translates into CASSQDKESYEQYF.

The chain links TRBV27 to TRBJ2-3; TRBD2 agrees at 14 bases. Trimming removed 5 bases from V and 3 bases from J; junction bases left unmatched: 7. The germline V gene has CDR1 MNHEY and CDR2 SMNVEV (reference sequence). This CDR3 has 17 residues. The CDR3 DNA reads TGTGCCAGCAGTGGGACCGGGACTAGCGGGGGAACAGATACGCAGTATTTT. It specifies CASSGTGTSGGTDTQYF.

The chain recombines TRBV7-2 with TRBJ1-3; D may be TRBD1 (5 bases). In germline, CDR1 is SGHTA, CDR2 FQGNSA. The CDR3 runs 15 residues. The germline V and J ends were trimmed by 1 base and 3 bases, with 10 bases remaining between them. In DNA, the CDR3 is TGTGCCAGCAGCTTAGAGTCCAGGGTTGGAAACACCATATATTTT. Amino acids: CASSLESRVGNTIYF.

This clone was seen a single time. The chain combines TRBV29-1 with TRBJ2-1; the match to TRBD2 covers 15 bases. CDR3 size: 14 residues. Germline CDR1 is SQVTM and CDR2 is ANQGSEA. V gave up 6 bases and J gave up 15 bases; unmatched junction bases: 12. CDR3 sequence (DNA): TGCAGCGTAAGCACCGGGACTAGCGGGAGGCCGTGGTTCTTC. This translates into CSVSTGTSGRPWFF.

This rearrangement joins TRBV11-3 to TRBJ2-5; TRBD2 aligns across 8 bases. The germline CDR1 and CDR2 sequences are SGHNT and YENEEA. V gave up 5 bases and J gave up 3 bases; unmatched junction bases: 17. CDR3 length: 18 amino acids. CDR3: CASSPGFRLALSEETQYF. As DNA, the CDR3 is TGTGCCAGCAGCCCGGGTTTCCGACTAGCGCTCTCCGAAGAGACCCAGTACTTC. The full variable domain, its missing parts supplied by reference TRBV11-3 and TRBJ2-5, is EAGVVQSPRYKIIEKKQPVAFWCNPISGHNTLYWYLQNLGQGPELLIRYENEEAVDDSQLPKDRFSAERLKGVDSTLKIQPAELGDSAVYLCASSPGFRLALSEETQYFGPGTRLLVL.

This clone has just a few counts. The chain has TRBV4-1 and TRBJ1-2; possibly TRBD1 for D (5 bases). CDR3 size: 13 residues. Germline V gene lookup returns CDR1 MGHRA and CDR2 YSYEKL. Trimming pared 2 bases from V and 4 bases from J, leaving 8 bases between. CDR3 in DNA: TGCGCCAGCAGCCAAAGTCAGGGCTATGGCTACACCTTC. It codes for CASSQSQGYGYTF.

This chain connects TRBV19 to TRBJ1-2; tentative D call: TRBD1 (6 bases). V lost 8 bases to trimming and J lost 5 bases, with 12 bases between them. CDR3 length: 12 residues. The V gene's germline CDR1 is LNHDA and CDR2 SQIVND (reference sequence). The CDR3, as DNA: TGTGCCAGTGGAGGTGACAGGTATGGCTACACCTTC. Protein product: CASGGDRYGYTF.

The J gene is TRBJ2-7, the V gene TRBV6-5, with D uncertain. V lost 7 bases to trimming and J lost 2 bases, with 9 bases between them. CDR3 length: 12 amino acids. CDR1 and CDR2 from the germline V gene are MNHEY and SVGAGI. CDR3 region: CASNRKTYEQYF. The CDR3 coding sequence is TGTGCCAGCAATAGGAAAACCTACGAGCAGTACTTC.

This clone was detected a few times. V is TRBV5-8 and J is TRBJ2-5, with no clear D. CDR1 is SGHTS and CDR2 is YDEGEE in the germline V gene. The V and J ends lost 2 bases and 7 bases respectively, with 9 bases between them. This CDR3 is 12 amino acids long. CDR3 residues: CASSLPEVTQYF. Here the CDR3 DNA reads TGTGCCAGCAGCTTACCAGAAGTGACCCAGTACTTC.

The chain employs TRBV13 and TRBJ1-2; D possibly corresponds to TRBD1 (5 bases). Germline V gene lookup returns CDR1 PRHDT and CDR2 FYEKMQ (reference sequence). The CDR3 is made up of 14 amino acids. Trimming cost V 5 bases and J 8 bases, with 18 bases left between them. As DNA, the CDR3 is TGTGCCAGCAGCCGGGGGTCTACGCCAGGCGGCTACACCTTC. Residues: CASSRGSTPGGYTF.

The chain is built from TRBV18 and TRBJ2-7; D remains ambiguous. There are 14 residues in the CDR3. The germline V and J ends were trimmed by 3 bases and 1 base, with 10 bases remaining between them. Germline V gene lookup returns CDR1 KGHSH and CDR2 LQKENI. The CDR3 reads CASSPPYLSYEQYF. The CDR3 DNA reads TGTGCCAGCTCACCTCCTTACCTTTCCTACGAGCAGTACTTC.

In its sample, this clone was seen once. This chain links TRBV28 with TRBJ2-3, with D perhaps TRBD1 or TRBD2 (5 bases each). Trimming removed 3 bases from V and 4 bases from J, with 14 bases in between. The CDR3 extends over 15 amino acids. Germline loops: CDR1 MDHEN, CDR2 SYDVKM. In DNA form, the CDR3 reads TGTGCCAGCAGTTTGGGGAGACTGGGGGCAGATACGCAGTATTTT. Protein sequence: CASSLGRLGADTQYF. The variable domain in full, completed from reference TRBV28 and TRBJ2-3, reads DVKVTQSSRYLVKRTGEKVFLECVQDMDHENMFWYRQDPGLGLRLIYFSYDVKMKEKGDIPEGYSVSREKKERFSLILESASTNQTSMYLCASSLGRLGADTQYFGPGTRLTVL.

The V gene is TRBV5-6, the J gene TRBJ1-2; unclear D gene. V was pared by 0 bases and J by 8 bases, with 5 bases between. Germline CDR1 SGHDT, CDR2 YYEEEE. There are 11 residues in the CDR3. The CDR3 here is CASSLEGGYTF. DNA for the CDR3: TGTGCCAGCAGCTTGGAGGGCGGCTACACCTTC.

The rearrangement joins TRBV19 to TRBJ1-1; the D gene is possibly TRBD1 (5 bases). The V gene lost 10 bases and the J gene lost 5 bases, with 20 bases spanning the gap. Germline CDR1 and CDR2: LNHDA and SQIVND (reference sequence). CDR3 length: 14 residues. CDR3 sequence reads: CATLSGATGTEAFF. DNA for the CDR3: TGTGCCACCCTGAGTGGGGCGACGGGAACTGAAGCTTTCTTT.

In its sample, this clone was seen once. The CDR3 here is CASRRQGAVNTEAFF. The CDR3 coding sequence is TGTGCCAGCAGAAGACAGGGGGCGGTGAACACTGAAGCTTTCTTT. The chain joins TRBV7-9 to TRBJ1-1, with 10 bases aligning to TRBD1. CDR1 is SEHNR, CDR2 FQNEAQ, per germline (reference sequence). The ends lost 6 bases at V and 0 bases at J; junction bases unmatched: 4. The CDR3 sequence is 15 residues long.

The V call is TRBV19, the J call TRBJ1-1, with 9 bases that match TRBD1. J lost 1 base, V lost 6 bases, and 12 bases had no gene match. The CDR3 covers 17 residues. Germline CDR1 is LNHDA and CDR2 is SQIVND (reference sequence). CDR3 loop: CASRPKSTGGENTEAFF. The CDR3 region has the DNA TGTGCCAGTAGGCCGAAATCGACAGGGGGTGAGAACACTGAAGCTTTCTTT.